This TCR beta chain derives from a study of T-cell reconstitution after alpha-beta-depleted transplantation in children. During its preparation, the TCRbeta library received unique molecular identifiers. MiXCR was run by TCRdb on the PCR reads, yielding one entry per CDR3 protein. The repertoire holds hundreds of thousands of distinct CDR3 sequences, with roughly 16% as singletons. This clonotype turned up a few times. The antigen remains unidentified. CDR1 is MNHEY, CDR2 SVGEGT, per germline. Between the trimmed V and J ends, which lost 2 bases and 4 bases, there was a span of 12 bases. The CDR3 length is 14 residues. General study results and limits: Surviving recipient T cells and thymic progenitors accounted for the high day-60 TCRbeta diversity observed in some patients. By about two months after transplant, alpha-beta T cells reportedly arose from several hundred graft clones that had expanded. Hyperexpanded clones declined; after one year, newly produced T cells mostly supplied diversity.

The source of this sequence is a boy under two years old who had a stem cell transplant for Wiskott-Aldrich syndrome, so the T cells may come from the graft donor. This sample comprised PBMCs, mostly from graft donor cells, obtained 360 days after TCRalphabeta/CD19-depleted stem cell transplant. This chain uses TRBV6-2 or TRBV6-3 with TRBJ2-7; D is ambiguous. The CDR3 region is CASSYGVARYEQYF. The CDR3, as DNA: TGTGCCAGCAGTTACGGCGTAGCCCGGTACGAGCAGTACTTC.